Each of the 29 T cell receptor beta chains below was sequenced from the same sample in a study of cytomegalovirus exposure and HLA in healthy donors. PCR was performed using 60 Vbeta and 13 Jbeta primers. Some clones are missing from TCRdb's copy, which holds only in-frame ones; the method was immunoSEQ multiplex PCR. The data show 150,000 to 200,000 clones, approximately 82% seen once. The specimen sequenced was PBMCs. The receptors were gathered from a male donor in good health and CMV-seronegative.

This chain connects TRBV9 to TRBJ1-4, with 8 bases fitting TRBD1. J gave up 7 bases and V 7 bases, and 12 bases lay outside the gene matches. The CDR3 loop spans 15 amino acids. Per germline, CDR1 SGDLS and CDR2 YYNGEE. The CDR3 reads CASGQTGAAGEKLFF. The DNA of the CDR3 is TGTGCCAGCGGACAGACAGGGGCCGCCGGTGAAAAACTGTTTTTT.

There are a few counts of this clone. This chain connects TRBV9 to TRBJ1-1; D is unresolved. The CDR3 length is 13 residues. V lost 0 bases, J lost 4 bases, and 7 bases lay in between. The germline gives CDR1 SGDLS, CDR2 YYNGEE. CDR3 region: CASSVEYTTEAFF. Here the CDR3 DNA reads TGTGCCAGCAGCGTAGAGTACACCACTGAAGCTTTCTTT. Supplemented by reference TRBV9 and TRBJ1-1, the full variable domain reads DSGVTQTPKHLITATGQRVTLRCSPRSGDLSVYWYQQSLDQGLQFLIQYYNGEERAKGNILERFSAQQFPDLHSELNLSSLELGDSALYFCASSVEYTTEAFFGQGTRLTVV.

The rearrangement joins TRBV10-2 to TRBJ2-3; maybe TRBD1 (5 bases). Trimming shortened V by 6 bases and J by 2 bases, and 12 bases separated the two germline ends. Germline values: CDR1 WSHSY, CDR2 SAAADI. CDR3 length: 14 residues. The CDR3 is CASSKQVFTDTQYF. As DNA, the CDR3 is TGCGCCAGCAGCAAACAGGTATTCACAGATACGCAGTATTTT.

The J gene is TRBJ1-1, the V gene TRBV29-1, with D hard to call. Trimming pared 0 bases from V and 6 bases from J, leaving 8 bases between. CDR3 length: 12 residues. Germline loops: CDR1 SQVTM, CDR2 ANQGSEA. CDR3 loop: CSVEDLSAEAFF. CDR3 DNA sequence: TGCAGCGTTGAAGATTTGTCGGCTGAAGCTTTCTTT.

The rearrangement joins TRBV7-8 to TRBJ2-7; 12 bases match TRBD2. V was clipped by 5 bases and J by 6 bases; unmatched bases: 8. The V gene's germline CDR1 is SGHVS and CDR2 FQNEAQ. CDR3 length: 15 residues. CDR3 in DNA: TGTGCCAGCAGCCCGAGACTAGCGGGAGTTGCCGAGCAGTACTTC. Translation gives CASSPRLAGVAEQYF.

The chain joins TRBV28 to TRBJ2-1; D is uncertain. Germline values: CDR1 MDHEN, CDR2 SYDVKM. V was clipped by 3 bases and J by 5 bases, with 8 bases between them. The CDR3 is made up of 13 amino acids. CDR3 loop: CASSFMSDNEQFF. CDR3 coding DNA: TGTGCCAGCAGTTTCATGTCAGACAATGAGCAGTTCTTC.

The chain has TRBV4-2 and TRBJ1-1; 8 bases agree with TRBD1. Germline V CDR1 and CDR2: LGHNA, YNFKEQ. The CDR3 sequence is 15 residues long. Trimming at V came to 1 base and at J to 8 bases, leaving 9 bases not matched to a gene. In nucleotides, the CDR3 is TGTGCCAGCAGCCAAGTAGGGGACAGGTACAGAGAAGCTTTCTTT. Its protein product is CASSQVGDRYREAFF.

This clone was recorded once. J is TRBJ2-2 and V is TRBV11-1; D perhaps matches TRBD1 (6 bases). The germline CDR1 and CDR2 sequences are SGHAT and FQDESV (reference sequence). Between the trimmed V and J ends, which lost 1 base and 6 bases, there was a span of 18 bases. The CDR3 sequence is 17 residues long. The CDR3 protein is CASSLGQGMLGAGELFF. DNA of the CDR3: TGTGCCAGCAGCTTAGGTCAGGGGATGTTGGGCGCCGGGGAGCTGTTTTTT.

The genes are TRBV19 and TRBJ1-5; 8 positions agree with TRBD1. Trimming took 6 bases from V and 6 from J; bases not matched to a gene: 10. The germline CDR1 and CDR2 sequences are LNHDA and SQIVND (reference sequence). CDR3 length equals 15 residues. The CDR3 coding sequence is TGTGCCAGTAGAATGACAGGGGTACCCGGTCAGCCCCAGCATTTT. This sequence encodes CASRMTGVPGQPQHF.

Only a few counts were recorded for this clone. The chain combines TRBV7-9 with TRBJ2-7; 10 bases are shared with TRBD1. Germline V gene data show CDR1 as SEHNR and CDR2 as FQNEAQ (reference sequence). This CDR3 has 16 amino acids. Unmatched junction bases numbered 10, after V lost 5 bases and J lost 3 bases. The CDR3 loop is CASSPSTGGSLYEQYF. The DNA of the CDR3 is TGTGCCAGCAGCCCGTCGACAGGGGGCTCGCTCTACGAGCAGTACTTC.

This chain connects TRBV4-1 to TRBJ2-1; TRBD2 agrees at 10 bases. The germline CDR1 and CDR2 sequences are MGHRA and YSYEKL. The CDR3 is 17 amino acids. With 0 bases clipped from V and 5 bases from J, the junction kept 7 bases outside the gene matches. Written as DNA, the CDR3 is TGCGCCAGCAGCCAAGAAGTCCCTAGCGGGGGCCACAATGAGCAGTTCTTC. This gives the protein CASSQEVPSGGHNEQFF.

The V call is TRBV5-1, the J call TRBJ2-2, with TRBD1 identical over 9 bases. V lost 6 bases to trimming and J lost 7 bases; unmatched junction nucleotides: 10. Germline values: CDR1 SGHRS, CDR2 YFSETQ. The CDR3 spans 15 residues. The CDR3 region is CASIPGQGLGGELFF. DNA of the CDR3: TGCGCCAGCATCCCGGGACAGGGTTTAGGCGGGGAGCTGTTTTTT.

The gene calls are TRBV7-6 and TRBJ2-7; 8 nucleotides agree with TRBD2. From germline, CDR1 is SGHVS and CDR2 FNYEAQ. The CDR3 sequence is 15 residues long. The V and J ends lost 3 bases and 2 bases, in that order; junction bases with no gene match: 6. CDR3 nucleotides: TGTGCCAGCAGCTTGCTAGCGGGTGACACCTACGAGCAGTACTTC. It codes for CASSLLAGDTYEQYF.

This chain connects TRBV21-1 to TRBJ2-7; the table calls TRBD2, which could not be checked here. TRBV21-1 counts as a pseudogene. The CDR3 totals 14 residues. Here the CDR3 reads CASSTDDRAYEQYF. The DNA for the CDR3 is TGTGCCAGCAGCACTGACGACCGGGCCTACGAGCAGTACTTC.

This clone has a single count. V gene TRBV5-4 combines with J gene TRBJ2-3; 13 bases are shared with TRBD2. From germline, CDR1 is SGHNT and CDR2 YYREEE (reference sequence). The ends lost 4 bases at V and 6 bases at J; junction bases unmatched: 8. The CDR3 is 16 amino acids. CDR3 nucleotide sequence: TGTGCCAGCAGCCCGAGGACTAGCGGGAGAGGTGATACGCAGTATTTT. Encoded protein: CASSPRTSGRGDTQYF.

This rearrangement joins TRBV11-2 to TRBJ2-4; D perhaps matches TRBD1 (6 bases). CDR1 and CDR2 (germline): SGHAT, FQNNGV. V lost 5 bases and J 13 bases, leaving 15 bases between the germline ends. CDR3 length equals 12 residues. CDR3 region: CASSLQPGAQYF. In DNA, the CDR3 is TGTGCCAGCAGCCTCCAACCAGGGGCCCAGTACTTC.

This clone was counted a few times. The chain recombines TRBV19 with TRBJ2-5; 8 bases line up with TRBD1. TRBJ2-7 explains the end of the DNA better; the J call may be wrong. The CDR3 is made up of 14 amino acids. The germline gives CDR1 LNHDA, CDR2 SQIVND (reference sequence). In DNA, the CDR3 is TGTGCCAGTAGGGCCGGGACAGGCCACTACGAGCAGTACTTC. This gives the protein CASRAGTGHYEQYF.

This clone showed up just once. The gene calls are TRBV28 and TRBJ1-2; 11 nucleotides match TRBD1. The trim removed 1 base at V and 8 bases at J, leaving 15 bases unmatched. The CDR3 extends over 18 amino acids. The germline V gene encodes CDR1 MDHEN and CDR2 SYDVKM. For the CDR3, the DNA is TGTGCCAGCAGTTTATATTTTTTTGAAGGACAGGGGGCTTTCGGCTACACCTTC. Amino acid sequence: CASSLYFFEGQGAFGYTF.

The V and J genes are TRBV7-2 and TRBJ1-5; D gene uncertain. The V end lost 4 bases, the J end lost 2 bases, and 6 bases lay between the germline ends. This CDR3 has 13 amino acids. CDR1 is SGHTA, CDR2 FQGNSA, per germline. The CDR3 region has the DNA TGTGCCAGCAGCTCCCTTGGCAATCAGCCCCAGCATTTT. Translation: CASSSLGNQPQHF.

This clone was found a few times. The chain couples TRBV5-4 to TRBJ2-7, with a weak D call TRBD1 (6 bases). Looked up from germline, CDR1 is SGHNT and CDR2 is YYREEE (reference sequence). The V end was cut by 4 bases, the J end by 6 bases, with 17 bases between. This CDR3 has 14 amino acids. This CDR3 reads CASSLRTGPGEQYF. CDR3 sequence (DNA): TGTGCCAGCAGCCTAAGAACAGGGCCCGGCGAGCAGTACTTC.

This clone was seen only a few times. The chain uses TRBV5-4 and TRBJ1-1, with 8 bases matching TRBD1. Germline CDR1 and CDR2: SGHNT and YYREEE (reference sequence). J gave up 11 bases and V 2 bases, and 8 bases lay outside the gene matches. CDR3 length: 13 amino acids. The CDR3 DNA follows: TGTGCCAGCAGCTTTGCCAGGGGGCGTACGGCTTTCTTT. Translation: CASSFARGRTAFF.

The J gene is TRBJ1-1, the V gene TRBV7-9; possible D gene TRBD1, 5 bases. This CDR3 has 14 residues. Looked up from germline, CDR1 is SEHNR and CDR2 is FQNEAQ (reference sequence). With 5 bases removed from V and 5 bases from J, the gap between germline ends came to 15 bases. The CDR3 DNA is TGTGCCAGCAGCCGCCGTGGGGGAGGTACTGAAGCTTTCTTT. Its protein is CASSRRGGGTEAFF.

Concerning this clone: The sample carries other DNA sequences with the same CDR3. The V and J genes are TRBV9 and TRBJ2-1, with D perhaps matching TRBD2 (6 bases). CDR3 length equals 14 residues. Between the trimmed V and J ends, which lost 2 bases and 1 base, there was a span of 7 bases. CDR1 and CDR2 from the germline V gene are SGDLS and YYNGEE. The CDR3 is CASSVAGSYNEQFF. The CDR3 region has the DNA TGTGCCAGCAGCGTGGCGGGGTCCTACAATGAGCAGTTCTTC.

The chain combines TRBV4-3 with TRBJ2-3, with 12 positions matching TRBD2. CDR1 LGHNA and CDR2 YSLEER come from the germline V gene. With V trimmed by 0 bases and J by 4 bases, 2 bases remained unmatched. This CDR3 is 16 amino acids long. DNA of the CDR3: TGCGCCAGCAGCCAAGATGCTAGCGGGGGGGCAGATACGCAGTATTTT. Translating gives CASSQDASGGADTQYF.

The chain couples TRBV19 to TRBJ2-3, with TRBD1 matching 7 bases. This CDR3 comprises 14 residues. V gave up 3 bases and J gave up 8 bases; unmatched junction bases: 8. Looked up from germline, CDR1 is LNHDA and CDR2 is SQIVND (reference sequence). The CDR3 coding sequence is TGTGCCAGTAGTATGTCAGGGGGAGATGGTACGCAGTATTTT. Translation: CASSMSGGDGTQYF.

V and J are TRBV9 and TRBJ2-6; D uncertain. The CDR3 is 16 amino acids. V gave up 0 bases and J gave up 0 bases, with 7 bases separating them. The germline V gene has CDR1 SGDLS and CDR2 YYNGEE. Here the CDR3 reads CASSVGANSGANVLTF. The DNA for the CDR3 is TGTGCCAGCAGCGTAGGGGCTAACTCTGGGGCCAACGTCCTGACTTTC.

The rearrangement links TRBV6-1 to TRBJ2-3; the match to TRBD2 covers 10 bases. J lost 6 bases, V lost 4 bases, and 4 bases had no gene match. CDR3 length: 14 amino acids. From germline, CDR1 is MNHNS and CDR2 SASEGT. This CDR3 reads CASSGAGGTDTQYF. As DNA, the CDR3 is TGTGCCAGCAGTGGAGCGGGAGGGACGGATACGCAGTATTTT.

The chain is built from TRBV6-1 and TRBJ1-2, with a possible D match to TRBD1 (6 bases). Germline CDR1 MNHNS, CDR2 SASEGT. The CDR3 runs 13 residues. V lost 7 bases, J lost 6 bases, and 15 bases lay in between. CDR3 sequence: CASKSGGIHGYTF. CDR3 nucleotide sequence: TGTGCCAGCAAATCGGGGGGCATTCATGGCTACACCTTC.

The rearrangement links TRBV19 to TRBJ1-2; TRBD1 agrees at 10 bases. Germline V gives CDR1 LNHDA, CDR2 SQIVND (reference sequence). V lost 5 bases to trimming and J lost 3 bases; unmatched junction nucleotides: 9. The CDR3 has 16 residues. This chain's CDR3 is CASSPGTGVFDYGYTF. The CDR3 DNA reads TGTGCCAGTAGTCCCGGGACAGGGGTCTTTGACTATGGCTACACCTTC.